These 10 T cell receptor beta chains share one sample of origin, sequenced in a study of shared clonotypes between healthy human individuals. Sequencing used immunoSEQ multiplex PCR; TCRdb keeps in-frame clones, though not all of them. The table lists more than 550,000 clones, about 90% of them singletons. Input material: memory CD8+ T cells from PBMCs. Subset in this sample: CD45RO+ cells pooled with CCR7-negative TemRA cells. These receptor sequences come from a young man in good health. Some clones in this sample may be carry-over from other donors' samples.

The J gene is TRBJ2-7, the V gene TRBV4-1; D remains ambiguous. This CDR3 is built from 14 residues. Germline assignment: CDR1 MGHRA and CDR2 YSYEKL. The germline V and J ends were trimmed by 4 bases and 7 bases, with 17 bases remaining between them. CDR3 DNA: TGCGCCAGCAGCCTCCGAGACTTCCCGATGGAGCAGTACTTC. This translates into CASSLRDFPMEQYF.

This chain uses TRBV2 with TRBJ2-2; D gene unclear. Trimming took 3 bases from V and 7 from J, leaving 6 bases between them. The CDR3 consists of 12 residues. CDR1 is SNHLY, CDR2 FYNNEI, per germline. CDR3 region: CASSEVSGELFF. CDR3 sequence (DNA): TGTGCCAGCAGTGAGGTCAGCGGGGAGCTGTTTTTT.

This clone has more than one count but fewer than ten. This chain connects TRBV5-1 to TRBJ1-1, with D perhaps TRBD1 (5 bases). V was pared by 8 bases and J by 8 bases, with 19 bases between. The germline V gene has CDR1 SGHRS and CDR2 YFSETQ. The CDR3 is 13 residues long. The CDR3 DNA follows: TGCGCCAGTCTACTTAAACCGGGGCTCGAAGCTTTCTTT. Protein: CASLLKPGLEAFF.

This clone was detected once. The CDR3 nucleotides read TGCGCCAGCAGCCAAGATATTGACACTCTGTGGTACGAGCAGTACTTC. Translating gives CASSQDIDTLWYEQYF. The V call is TRBV4-1, the J call TRBJ2-7; D gene uncertain. Germline CDR1 MGHRA, CDR2 YSYEKL. CDR3 size: 16 residues. With 0 bases removed from V and 4 bases from J, the gap between germline ends came to 16 bases.

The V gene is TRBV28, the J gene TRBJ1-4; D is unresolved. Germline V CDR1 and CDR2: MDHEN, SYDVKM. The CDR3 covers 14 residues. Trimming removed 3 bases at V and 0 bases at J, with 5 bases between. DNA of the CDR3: TGTGCCAGCAGTTTGGCTGCAACTAATGAAAAACTGTTTTTT. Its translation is CASSLAATNEKLFF.

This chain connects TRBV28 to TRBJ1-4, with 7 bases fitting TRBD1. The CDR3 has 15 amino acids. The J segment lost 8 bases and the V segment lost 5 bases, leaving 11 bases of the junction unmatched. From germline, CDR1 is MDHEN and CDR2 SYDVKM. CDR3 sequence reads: CASSARGTLGEKLFF. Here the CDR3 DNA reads TGTGCCAGCAGTGCCAGGGGGACCCTAGGGGAAAAACTGTTTTTT. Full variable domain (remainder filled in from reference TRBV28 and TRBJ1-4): DVKVTQSSRYLVKRTGEKVFLECVQDMDHENMFWYRQDPGLGLRLIYFSYDVKMKEKGDIPEGYSVSREKKERFSLILESASTNQTSMYLCASSARGTLGEKLFFGSGTQLSVL.

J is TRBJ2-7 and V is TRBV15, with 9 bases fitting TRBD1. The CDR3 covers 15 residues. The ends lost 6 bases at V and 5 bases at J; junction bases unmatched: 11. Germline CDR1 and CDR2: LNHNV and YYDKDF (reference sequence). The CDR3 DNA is TGTGCCACCAGTCTCTGGGACACAGGGGGCAACGAGCAGTACTTC. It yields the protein CATSLWDTGGNEQYF.

CDR3 in amino acids: CASKGRGEETQYF. CDR3 in DNA: TGCGCCAGCAAGGGACGAGGGGAAGAGACCCAGTACTTC. This chain connects TRBV4-1 to TRBJ2-5; the D gene could be TRBD1 or TRBD2 (5 bases each). Trimming shortened V by 7 bases and J by 3 bases, and 12 bases separated the two germline ends. The length of the CDR3 is 13 residues. The germline V gene encodes CDR1 MGHRA and CDR2 YSYEKL.

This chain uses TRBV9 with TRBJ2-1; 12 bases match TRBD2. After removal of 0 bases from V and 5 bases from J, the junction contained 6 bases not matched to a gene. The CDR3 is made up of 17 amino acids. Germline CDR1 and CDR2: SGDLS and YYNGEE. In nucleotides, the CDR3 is TGTGCCAGCAGCGTAGTGGGACTAGCGGGCACACACAATGAGCAGTTCTTC. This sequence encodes CASSVVGLAGTHNEQFF.

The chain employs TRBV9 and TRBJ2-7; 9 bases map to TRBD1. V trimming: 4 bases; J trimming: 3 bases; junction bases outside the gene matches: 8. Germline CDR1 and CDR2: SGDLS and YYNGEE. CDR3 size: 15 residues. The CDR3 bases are TGTGCCAGCAGCCCCGGGACAGGGAGGCGCTACGAGCAGTACTTC. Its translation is CASSPGTGRRYEQYF.